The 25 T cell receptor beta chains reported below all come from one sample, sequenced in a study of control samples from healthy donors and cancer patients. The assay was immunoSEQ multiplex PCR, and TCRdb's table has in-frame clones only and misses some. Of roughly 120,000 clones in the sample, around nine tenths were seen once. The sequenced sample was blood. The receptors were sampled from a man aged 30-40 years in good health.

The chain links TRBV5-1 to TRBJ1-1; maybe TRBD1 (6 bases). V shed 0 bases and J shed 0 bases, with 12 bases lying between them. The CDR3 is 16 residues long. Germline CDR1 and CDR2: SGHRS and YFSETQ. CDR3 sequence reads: CASSLEGGALNTEAFF. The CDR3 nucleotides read TGCGCCAGCAGCTTGGAAGGGGGGGCCTTGAACACTGAAGCTTTCTTT.

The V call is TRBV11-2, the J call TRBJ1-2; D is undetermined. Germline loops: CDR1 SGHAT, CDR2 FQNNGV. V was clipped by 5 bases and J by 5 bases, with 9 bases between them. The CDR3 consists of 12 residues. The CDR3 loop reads CASSARSYGYTF. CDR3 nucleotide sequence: TGTGCCAGCAGCGCCCGATCGTATGGCTACACCTTC. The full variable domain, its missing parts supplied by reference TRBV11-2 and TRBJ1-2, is EAGVAQSPRYKIIEKRQSVAFWCNPISGHATLYWYQQILGQGPKLLIQFQNNGVVDDSQLPKDRFSAERLKGVDSTLKIQPAKLEDSAVYLCASSARSYGYTFGSGTRLTVV.

For the CDR3, the DNA is TGTGCCAGCAGCTTGGTTCCAGACACAGATACGCAGTATTTT. This codes for CASSLVPDTDTQYF. The rearrangement joins TRBV5-4 to TRBJ2-3; the D is unclear. The V end was cut by 0 bases, the J end by 2 bases, with 7 bases between. Germline assignment: CDR1 SGHNT and CDR2 YYREEE (reference sequence). The CDR3 is 14 amino acids.

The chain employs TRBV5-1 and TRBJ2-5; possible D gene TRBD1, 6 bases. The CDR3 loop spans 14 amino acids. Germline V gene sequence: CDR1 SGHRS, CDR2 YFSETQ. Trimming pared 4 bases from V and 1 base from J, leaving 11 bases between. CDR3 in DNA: TGCGCCAGCAGCCCGGGACACTCCCAAGAGACCCAGTACTTC. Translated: CASSPGHSQETQYF.

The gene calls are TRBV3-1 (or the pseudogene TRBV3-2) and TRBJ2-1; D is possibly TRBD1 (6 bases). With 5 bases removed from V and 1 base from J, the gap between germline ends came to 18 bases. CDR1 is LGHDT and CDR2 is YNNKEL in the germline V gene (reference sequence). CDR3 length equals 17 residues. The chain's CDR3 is CASSSSRGRGSYNEQFF. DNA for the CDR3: TGTGCCAGCAGCTCCTCCAGGGGCCGCGGGTCCTACAATGAGCAGTTCTTC.

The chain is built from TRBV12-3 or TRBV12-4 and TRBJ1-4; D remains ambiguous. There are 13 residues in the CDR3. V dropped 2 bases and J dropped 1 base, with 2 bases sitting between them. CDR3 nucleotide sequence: TGTGCCAGCAGTTTAATAACTAATGAAAAACTGTTTTTT. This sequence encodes CASSLITNEKLFF.

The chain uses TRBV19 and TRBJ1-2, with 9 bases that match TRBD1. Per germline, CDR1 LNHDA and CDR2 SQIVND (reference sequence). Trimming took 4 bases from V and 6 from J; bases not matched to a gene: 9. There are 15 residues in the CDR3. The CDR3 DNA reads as TGTGCCAGTAGTAAGGGACAGGGAAGTCTCAATGGCTACACCTTC. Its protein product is CASSKGQGSLNGYTF.

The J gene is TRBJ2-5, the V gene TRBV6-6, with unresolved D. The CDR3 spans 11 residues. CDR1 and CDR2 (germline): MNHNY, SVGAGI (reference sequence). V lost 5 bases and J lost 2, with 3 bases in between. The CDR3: CASSHQETQYF. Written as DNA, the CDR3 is TGTGCCAGCAGTCATCAAGAGACCCAGTACTTC.

CDR3 nucleotide sequence: TGTGCCAGCAGAGGCTTTTACGAGCAGTACTTC. This encodes CASRGFYEQYF. The rearrangement joins TRBV28 to TRBJ2-7; D gene uncertain. CDR3 size: 11 residues. The V end lost 6 bases, the J end lost 4 bases, and 7 bases lay between the germline ends. The germline CDR1 and CDR2 sequences are MDHEN and SYDVKM.

The CDR3 sequence: CASSKAARDRDDEQYF. The DNA of the CDR3 is TGTGCCAGCAGCAAAGCCGCCCGGGACAGGGACGACGAGCAGTACTTC. This chain links TRBV21-1 with TRBJ2-7; the D segment call TRBD1 is taken from the table without a DNA check. TRBV21-1 is deemed a pseudogene. There are 16 residues in the CDR3.

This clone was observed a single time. The CDR3 reads CASSPELRTGYTF. The CDR3 bases are TGTGCCAGCAGCCCAGAGCTTAGGACGGGCTACACCTTC. This chain joins TRBV3-1 (or the pseudogene TRBV3-2) and TRBJ1-2; no clear D gene. The CDR3 loop spans 13 amino acids. Trimming removed 4 bases from V and 8 bases from J, with 14 bases in between. Germline CDR1 reads LGHDT; CDR2 reads YNNKEL (reference sequence).

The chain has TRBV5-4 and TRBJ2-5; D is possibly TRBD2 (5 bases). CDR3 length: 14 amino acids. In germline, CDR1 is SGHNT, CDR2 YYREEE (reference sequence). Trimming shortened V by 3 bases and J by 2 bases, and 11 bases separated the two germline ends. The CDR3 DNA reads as TGTGCCAGCAGCTGGGGAGCGGATCAAGAGACCCAGTACTTC. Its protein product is CASSWGADQETQYF.

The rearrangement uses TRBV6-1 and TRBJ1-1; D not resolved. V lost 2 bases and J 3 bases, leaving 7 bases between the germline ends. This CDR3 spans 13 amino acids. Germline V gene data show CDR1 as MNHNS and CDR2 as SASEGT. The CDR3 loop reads CASSEWAYTEAFF. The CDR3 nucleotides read TGTGCCAGCAGTGAATGGGCGTACACTGAAGCTTTCTTT.

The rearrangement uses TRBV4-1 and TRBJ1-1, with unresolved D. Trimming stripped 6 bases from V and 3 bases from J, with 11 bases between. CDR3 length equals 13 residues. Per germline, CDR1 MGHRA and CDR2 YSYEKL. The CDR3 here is CASSLAGDTEAFF. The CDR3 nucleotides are TGCGCCAGCAGTCTGGCAGGCGACACTGAAGCTTTCTTT.

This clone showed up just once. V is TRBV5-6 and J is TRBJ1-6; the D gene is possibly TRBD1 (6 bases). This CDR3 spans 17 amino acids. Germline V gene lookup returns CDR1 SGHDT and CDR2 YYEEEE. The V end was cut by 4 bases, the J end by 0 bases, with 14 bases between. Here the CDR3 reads CASSVRDIGSYNSPLHF. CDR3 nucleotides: TGTGCCAGCAGCGTCCGGGACATCGGCTCCTATAATTCACCCCTCCACTTT.

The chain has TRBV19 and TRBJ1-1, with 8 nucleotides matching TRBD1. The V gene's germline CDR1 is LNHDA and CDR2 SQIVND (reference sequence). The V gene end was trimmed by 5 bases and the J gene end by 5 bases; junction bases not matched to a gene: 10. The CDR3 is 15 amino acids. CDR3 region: CASSAGQGFITEAFF. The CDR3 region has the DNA TGTGCCAGTAGTGCTGGACAGGGATTTATTACTGAAGCTTTCTTT.

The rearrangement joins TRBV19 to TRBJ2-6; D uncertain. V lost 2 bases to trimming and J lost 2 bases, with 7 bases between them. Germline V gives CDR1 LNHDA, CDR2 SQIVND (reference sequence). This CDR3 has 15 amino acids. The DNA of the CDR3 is TGTGCCAGTAGTATAACGTTAGCTGGGGCCAACGTCCTGACTTTC. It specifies CASSITLAGANVLTF.

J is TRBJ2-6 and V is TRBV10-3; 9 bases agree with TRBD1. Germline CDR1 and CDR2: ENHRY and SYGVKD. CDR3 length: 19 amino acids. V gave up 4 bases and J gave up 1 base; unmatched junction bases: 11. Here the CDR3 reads CAISGGVDRGRSGANVLTF. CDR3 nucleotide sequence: TGTGCCATCAGTGGTGGAGTAGACAGGGGGAGATCTGGGGCCAACGTCCTGACTTTC.

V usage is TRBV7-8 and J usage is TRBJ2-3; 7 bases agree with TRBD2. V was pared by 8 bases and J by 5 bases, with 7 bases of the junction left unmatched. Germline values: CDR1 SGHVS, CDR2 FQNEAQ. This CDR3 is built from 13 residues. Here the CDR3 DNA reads TGTGCCAGCGGGGAGCGGGGAAGAGATACGCAGTATTTT. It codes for CASGERGRDTQYF.

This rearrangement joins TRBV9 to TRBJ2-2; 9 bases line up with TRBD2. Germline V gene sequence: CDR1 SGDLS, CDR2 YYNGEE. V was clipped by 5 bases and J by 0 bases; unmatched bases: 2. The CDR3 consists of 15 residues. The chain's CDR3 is CASRAGGANTGELFF. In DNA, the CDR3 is TGTGCCAGCAGAGCGGGGGGCGCGAACACCGGGGAGCTGTTTTTT.

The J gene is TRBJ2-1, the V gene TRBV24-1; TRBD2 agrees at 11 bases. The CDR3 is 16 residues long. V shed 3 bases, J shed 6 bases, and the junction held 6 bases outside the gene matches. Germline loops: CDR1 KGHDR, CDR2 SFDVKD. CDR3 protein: CATSDPSGGIGNEQFF. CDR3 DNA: TGTGCCACCAGTGATCCTAGCGGGGGGATCGGCAATGAGCAGTTCTTC.

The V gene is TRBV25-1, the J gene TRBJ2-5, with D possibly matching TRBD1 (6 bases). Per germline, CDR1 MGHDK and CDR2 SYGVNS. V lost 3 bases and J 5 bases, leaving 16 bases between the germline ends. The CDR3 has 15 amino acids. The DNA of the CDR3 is TGTGCCAGCAGTGAGGGGACATACCCTGTGGAGACCCAGTACTTC. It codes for CASSEGTYPVETQYF.

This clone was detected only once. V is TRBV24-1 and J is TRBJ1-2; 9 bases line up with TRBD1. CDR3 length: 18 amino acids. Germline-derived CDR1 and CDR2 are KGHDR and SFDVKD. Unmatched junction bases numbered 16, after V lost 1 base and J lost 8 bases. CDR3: CATSDFRGTGIPSQGYTF. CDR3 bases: TGTGCCACCAGTGATTTTAGGGGGACAGGGATTCCGTCCCAGGGCTACACCTTC.

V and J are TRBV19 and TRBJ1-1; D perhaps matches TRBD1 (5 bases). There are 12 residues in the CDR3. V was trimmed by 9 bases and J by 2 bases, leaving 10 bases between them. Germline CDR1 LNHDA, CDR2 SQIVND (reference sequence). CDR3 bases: TGTGCCAGCAGCAGGACAAACACTGAAGCTTTCTTT. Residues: CASSRTNTEAFF.

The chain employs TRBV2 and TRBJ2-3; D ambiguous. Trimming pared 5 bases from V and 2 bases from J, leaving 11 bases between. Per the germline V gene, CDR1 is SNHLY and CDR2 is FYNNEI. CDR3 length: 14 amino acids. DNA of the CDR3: TGTGCCAGCAGTTCTCCGATTTCCACAGATACGCAGTATTTT. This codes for CASSSPISTDTQYF.